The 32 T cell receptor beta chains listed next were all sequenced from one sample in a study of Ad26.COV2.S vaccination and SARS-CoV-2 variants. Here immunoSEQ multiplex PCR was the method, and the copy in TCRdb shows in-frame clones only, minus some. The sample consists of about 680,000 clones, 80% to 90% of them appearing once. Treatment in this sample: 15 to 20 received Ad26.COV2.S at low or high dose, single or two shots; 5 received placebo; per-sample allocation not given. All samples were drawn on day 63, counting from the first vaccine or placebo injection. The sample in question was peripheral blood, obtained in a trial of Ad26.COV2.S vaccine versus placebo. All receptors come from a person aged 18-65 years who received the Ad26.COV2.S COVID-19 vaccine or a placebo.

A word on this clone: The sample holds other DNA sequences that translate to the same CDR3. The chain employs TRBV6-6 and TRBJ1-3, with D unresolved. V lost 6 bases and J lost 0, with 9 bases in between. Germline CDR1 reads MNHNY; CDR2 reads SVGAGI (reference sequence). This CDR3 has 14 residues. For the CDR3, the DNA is TGTGCCAGCAGGGCTCTTAGCTCTGGAAACACCATATATTTT. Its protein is CASRALSSGNTIYF.

CDR3 nucleotides: TGTGCCAGCAGTTGGACAGACGGGGAGACCCAGTACTTC. It yields the protein CASSWTDGETQYF. The chain combines TRBV6-5 with TRBJ2-5; D perhaps matches TRBD1 (6 bases). Germline V gives CDR1 MNHEY, CDR2 SVGAGI. The CDR3 length is 13 residues. The ends were cut back, 4 bases at V and 5 bases at J, with 11 bases in the middle.

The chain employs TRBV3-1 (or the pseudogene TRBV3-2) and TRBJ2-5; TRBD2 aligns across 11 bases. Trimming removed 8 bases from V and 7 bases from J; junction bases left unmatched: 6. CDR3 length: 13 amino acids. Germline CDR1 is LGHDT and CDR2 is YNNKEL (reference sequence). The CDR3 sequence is CASLLAGVGTQYF. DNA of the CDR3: TGTGCCAGCCTACTAGCGGGAGTGGGGACCCAGTACTTC.

For the CDR3, the DNA is TGTGCCAGCAGTTACGAAGGGTTCACCGGGGAGCTGTTTTTT. Translating gives CASSYEGFTGELFF. The chain joins TRBV6-5 to TRBJ2-2; D not resolved. V was shortened by 2 bases and J by 4 bases, with 8 bases between the two germline ends. Germline CDR1 and CDR2: MNHEY and SVGAGI. This CDR3 has 14 amino acids.

CDR3 coding DNA: TGCAGCGTTAGGACACCGCCGGAGACCCAGTACTTC. This gives the protein CSVRTPPETQYF. The genes are TRBV29-1 and TRBJ2-5; the D gene is possibly TRBD1 (5 bases). Germline V lookup: CDR1 SQVTM, CDR2 ANQGSEA. The CDR3 extends over 12 amino acids. Between the trimmed V and J ends, which lost 5 bases and 5 bases, there was a span of 12 bases.

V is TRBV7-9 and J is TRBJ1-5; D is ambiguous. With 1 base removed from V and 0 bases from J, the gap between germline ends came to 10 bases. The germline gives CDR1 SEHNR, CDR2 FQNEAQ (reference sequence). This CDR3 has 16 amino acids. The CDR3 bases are TGTGCCAGCAGCTTAGGGGGATCCCTTAGCAATCAGCCCCAGCATTTT. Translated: CASSLGGSLSNQPQHF.

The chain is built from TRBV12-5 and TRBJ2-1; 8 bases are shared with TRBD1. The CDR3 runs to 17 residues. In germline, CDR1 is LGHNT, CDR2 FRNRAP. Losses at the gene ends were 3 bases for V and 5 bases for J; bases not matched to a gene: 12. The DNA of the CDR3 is TGTGCTAGTGGTTTACCCTTTCCGGGACAGGAGAACAATGAGCAGTTCTTC. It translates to CASGLPFPGQENNEQFF.

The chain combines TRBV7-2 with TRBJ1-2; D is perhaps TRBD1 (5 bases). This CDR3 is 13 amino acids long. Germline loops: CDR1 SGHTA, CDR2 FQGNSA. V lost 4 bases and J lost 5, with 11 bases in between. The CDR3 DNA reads TGTGCCAGCAGCTCAGGGCCCGTGTATGGCTACACCTTC. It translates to CASSSGPVYGYTF.

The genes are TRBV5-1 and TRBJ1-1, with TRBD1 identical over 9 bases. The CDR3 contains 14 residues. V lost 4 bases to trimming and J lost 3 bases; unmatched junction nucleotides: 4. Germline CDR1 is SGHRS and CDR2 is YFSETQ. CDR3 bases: TGCGCCAGCAGCGTGGGACAGGGCTACACTGAAGCTTTCTTT. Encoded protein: CASSVGQGYTEAFF. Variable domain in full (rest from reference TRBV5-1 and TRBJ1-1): KAGVTQTPRYLIKTRGQQVTLSCSPISGHRSVSWYQQTPGQGLQFLFEYFSETQRNKGNFPGRFSGRQFSNSRSEMNVSTLELGDSALYLCASSVGQGYTEAFFGQGTRLTVV.

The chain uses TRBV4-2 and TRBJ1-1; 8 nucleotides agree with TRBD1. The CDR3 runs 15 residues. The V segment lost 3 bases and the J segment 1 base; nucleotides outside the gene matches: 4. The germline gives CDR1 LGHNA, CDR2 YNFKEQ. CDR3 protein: CASSQEDRGNTEAFF. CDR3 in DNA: TGTGCCAGCAGCCAGGAAGACAGGGGGAACACTGAAGCTTTCTTT.

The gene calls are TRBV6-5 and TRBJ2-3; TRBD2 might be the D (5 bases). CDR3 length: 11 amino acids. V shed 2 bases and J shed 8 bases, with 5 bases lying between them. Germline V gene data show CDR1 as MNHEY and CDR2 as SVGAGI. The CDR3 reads CASSYAGTQYF. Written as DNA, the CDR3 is TGTGCCAGCAGTTACGCGGGTACGCAGTATTTT.

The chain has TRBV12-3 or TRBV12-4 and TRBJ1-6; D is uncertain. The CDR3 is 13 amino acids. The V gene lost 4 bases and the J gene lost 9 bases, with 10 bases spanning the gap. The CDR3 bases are TGTGCCAGCAGTTACACCGATATTTCACCCCTCCACTTT. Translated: CASSYTDISPLHF.

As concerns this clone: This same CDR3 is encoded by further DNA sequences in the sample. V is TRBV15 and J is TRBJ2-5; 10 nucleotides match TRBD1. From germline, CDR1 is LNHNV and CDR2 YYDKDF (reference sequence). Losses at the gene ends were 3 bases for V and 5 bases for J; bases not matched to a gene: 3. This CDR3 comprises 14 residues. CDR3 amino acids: CATSRDRGEETQYF. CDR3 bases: TGTGCCACCAGCAGGGACAGGGGGGAGGAGACCCAGTACTTC.

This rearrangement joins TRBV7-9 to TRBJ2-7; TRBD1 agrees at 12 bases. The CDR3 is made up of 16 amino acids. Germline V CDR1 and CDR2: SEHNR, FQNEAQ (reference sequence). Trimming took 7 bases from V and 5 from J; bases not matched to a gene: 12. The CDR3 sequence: CASIPLGTGGKNEQYF. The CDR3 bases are TGTGCCAGCATCCCCTTAGGGACAGGGGGCAAAAACGAGCAGTACTTC.

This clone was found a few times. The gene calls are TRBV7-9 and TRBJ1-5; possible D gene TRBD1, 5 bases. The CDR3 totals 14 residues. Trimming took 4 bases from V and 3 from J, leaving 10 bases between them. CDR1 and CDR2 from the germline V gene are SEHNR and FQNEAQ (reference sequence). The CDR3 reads CASSSADINQPQHF. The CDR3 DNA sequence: TGTGCCAGCAGCTCAGCGGACATCAATCAGCCCCAGCATTTT.

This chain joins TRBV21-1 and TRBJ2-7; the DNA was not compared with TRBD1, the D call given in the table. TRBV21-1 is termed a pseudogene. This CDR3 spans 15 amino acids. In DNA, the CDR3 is TGTGCCAGCAGCAGCCCGGGACAGGGCGCCTACGAGCAGTACTTC. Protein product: CASSSPGQGAYEQYF.

CDR3 nucleotide sequence: TGTGCCAGCAGTTACTCGAATCGGGACCAAGAGACCCAGTACTTC. This encodes CASSYSNRDQETQYF. The genes are TRBV6-2 or TRBV6-3 and TRBJ2-5; D not certain. The germline V gene encodes CDR1 MNHEY and CDR2 SVGEGT. V was trimmed by 0 bases and J by 0 bases, leaving 8 bases between them. This CDR3 is built from 15 residues.

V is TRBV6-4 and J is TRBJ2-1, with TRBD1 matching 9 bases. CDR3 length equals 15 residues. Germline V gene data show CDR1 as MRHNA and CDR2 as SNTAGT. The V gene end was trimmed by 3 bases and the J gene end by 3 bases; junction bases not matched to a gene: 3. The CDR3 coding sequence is TGTGCCAGCAGTGAGGGACAGGGCGGCTACAATGAGCAGTTCTTC. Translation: CASSEGQGGYNEQFF.

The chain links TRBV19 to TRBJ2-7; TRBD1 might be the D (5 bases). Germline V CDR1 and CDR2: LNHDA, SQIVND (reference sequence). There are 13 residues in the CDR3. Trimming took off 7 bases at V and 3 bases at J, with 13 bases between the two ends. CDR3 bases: TGTGCCAGTATAGGACACACCAGCTACGAGCAGTACTTC. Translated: CASIGHTSYEQYF.

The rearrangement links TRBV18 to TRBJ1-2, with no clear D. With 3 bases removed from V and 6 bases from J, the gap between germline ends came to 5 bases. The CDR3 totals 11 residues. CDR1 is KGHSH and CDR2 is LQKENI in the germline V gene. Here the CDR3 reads CASSPENGYTF. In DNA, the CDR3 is TGTGCCAGCTCACCGGAGAATGGCTACACCTTC.

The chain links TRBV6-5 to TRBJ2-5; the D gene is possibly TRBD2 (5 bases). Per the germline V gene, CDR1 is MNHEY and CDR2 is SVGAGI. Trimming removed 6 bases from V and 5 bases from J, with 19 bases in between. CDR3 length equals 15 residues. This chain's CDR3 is CASSGPQRSWETQYF. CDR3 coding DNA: TGTGCCAGCAGCGGCCCTCAGCGGAGCTGGGAGACCCAGTACTTC.

CDR3 coding DNA: TGTGCCAGCAGAGCTGACACTGGGCCAGGGCAGGAGACCCAGTACTTC. Protein sequence: CASRADTGPGQETQYF. The gene calls are TRBV27 and TRBJ2-5; tentative D call: TRBD1 (5 bases). The CDR3 covers 16 residues. V was shortened by 6 bases and J by 5 bases, with 22 bases between the two germline ends. Germline values: CDR1 MNHEY, CDR2 SMNVEV (reference sequence).

As DNA, the CDR3 is TGTGCCAGCAGCCCGGGACAGGGTAACAATTCACCCCTCCACTTT. Protein: CASSPGQGNNSPLHF. The chain joins TRBV7-2 to TRBJ1-6, with 9 bases identical to TRBD1. Germline trimming cut 5 bases from V and 7 bases from J; bases unmatched to any gene: 6. CDR3 size: 15 residues. CDR1 is SGHTA and CDR2 is FQGNSA in the germline V gene.

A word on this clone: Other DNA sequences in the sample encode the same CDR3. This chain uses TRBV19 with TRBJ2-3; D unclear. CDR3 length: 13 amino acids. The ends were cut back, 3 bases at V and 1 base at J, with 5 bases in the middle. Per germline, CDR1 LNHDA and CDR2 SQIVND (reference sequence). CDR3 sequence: CASSILGTDTQYF. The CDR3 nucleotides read TGTGCCAGTAGTATCCTTGGCACAGATACGCAGTATTTT.

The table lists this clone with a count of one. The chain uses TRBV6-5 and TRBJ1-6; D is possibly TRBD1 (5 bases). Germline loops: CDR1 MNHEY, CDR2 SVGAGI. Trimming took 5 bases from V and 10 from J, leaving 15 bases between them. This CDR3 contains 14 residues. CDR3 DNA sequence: TGTGCCAGCAGTCGGCAGGGCTTTACCTCACCCCTCCACTTT. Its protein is CASSRQGFTSPLHF.

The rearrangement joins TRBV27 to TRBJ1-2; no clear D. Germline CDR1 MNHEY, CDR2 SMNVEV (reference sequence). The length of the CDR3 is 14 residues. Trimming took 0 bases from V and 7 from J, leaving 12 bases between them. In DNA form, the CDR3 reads TGTGCCAGCAGTTTATCTCCGTTTAGAAGTGGCTACACCTTC. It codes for CASSLSPFRSGYTF.

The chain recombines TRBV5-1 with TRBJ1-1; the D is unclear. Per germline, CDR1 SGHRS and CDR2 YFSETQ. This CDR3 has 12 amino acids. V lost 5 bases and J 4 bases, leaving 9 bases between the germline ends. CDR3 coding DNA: TGCGCCAGCAGTGGAGGGATCACTGAAGCTTTCTTT. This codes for CASSGGITEAFF.

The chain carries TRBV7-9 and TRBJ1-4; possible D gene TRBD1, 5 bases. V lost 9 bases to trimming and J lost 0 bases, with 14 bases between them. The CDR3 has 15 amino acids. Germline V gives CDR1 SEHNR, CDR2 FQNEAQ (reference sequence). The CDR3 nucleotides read TGTGCCAGTAGGGGTTACACCGCAACTAATGAAAAACTGTTTTTT. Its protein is CASRGYTATNEKLFF.

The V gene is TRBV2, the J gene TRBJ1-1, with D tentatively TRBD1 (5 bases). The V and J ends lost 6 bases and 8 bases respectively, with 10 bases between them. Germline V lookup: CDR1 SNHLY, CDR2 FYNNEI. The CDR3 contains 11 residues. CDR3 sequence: CASRTNREAFF. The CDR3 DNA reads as TGTGCCAGCAGGACTAACAGGGAAGCTTTCTTT.

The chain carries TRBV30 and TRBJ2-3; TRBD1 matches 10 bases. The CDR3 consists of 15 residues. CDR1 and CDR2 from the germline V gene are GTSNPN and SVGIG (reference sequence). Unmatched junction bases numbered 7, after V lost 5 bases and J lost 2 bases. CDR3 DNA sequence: TGTGCCTGGCTCGACAGGGGGCGCCACACAGATACGCAGTATTTT. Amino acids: CAWLDRGRHTDTQYF.

In DNA form, the CDR3 reads TGTGCCAGCAGCACAACAGGGGGCGGCGGGAGGTCCGGGGCCAACGTCCTGACTTTC. Protein product: CASSTTGGGGRSGANVLTF. This chain links TRBV11-2 with TRBJ2-6; possible D gene TRBD1, 9 bases. Germline V gene data show CDR1 as SGHAT and CDR2 as FQNNGV. There are 19 residues in the CDR3. Deletions cut 5 bases from V and 4 bases from J, with 24 bases between.

The CDR3 bases are TGTGCCAGCAGCCCACCGGGACAGAGGCAAGTGGGGGCCAACGTCCTGACTTTC. It yields the protein CASSPPGQRQVGANVLTF. This sequence joins TRBV5-6 and TRBJ2-6; the match to TRBD1 covers 7 bases. The CDR3 length is 18 residues. Germline CDR1 and CDR2: SGHDT and YYEEEE. V lost 4 bases and J lost 4; bases outside the gene matches: 14.